Below are 16 T cell receptor beta chains sequenced from a single sample in a study of blood T cell repertoires in COVID-19. This table comes from immunoSEQ multiplex PCR, and its TCRdb copy is limited to in-frame clones, with some not included. In the table there are some 200,000 clones, approximately 84% of which are singletons. Specimen: peripheral blood. The receptors stem from a man between 50 and 59 years old who had recovered from COVID-19.

V and J are TRBV25-1 and TRBJ2-7; no firm D call. This CDR3 spans 15 amino acids. The germline V and J ends were trimmed by 4 bases and 2 bases, with 15 bases remaining between them. Germline V lookup: CDR1 MGHDK, CDR2 SYGVNS. The CDR3 is CASSAVAEGAYEQYF. The CDR3 bases are TGTGCCAGCAGTGCGGTGGCGGAAGGTGCCTACGAGCAGTACTTC.

This clone came up many times. This rearrangement joins TRBV6-6 to TRBJ2-7; D remains unclear. Germline values: CDR1 MNHNY, CDR2 SVGAGI (reference sequence). This CDR3 has 12 amino acids. Trimming removed 0 bases from V and 4 bases from J, with 4 bases in between. This CDR3 reads CASSYSRYEQYF. DNA of the CDR3: TGTGCCAGCAGTTACTCGAGATACGAGCAGTACTTC.

This clone has a single count. The chain carries TRBV6-5 and TRBJ2-1; 10 bases are a match to TRBD1. V lost 6 bases, J lost 10 bases, and 9 bases stayed unmatched. CDR1 is MNHEY, CDR2 SVGAGI, per germline. The CDR3 has 14 residues. CDR3 residues: CASRKGQGFREQFF. CDR3 DNA sequence: TGTGCCAGCAGGAAGGGACAGGGGTTCAGGGAGCAGTTCTTC.

The gene calls are TRBV19 and TRBJ2-7; TRBD1 matches at 8 bases. The germline CDR1 and CDR2 sequences are LNHDA and SQIVND (reference sequence). The CDR3 totals 15 residues. After removal of 0 bases from V and 3 bases from J, the junction contained 4 bases not matched to a gene. The CDR3 DNA is TGTGCCAGTAGTATAGACAGGGGGCTTCACTACGAGCAGTACTTC. Its protein product is CASSIDRGLHYEQYF.

The chain is built from TRBV6-5 and TRBJ2-2, with 9 bases fitting TRBD1. Germline V gene data show CDR1 as MNHEY and CDR2 as SVGAGI. The CDR3 has 13 amino acids. With V trimmed by 5 bases and J by 6 bases, 1 base remained unmatched. The chain's CDR3 is CASSRQGAGELFF. The DNA for the CDR3 is TGTGCCAGCAGTAGACAGGGGGCCGGGGAGCTGTTTTTT.

This clone was seen just once. The chain employs TRBV24-1 and TRBJ2-3, with 12 bases aligning to TRBD2. Germline lookup yields CDR1 KGHDR and CDR2 SFDVKD. This CDR3 spans 13 amino acids. The ends lost 9 bases at V and 4 bases at J; junction bases unmatched: 1. CDR3 coding DNA: TGTGCCACCGGGACTAGCGGGCCAGATACGCAGTATTTT. It codes for CATGTSGPDTQYF.

The chain joins TRBV29-1 to TRBJ2-3, with D maybe TRBD1 (6 bases). Germline V gene lookup returns CDR1 SQVTM and CDR2 ANQGSEA. V was clipped by 7 bases and J by 2 bases, with 16 bases between them. This CDR3 is 14 amino acids long. CDR3 bases: TGCAGCGCTGTTAACAGGGCTACCACAGATACGCAGTATTTT. Protein: CSAVNRATTDTQYF.

V and J are TRBV2 and TRBJ2-1; D call uncertain. The germline V gene has CDR1 SNHLY and CDR2 FYNNEI. With 6 bases removed from V and 15 bases from J, the gap between germline ends came to 15 bases. This CDR3 region has 11 residues. The CDR3 sequence is CASSSNSWRFF. The CDR3 bases are TGTGCCAGCAGCTCCAACAGTTGGCGGTTCTTC. Full variable domain (outside the CDR3, taken from reference TRBV2 and TRBJ2-1): EPEVTQTPSHQVTQMGQEVILRCVPISNHLYFYWYRQILGQKVEFLVSFYNNEISEKSEIFDDQFSVERPDGSNFTLKIRSTKLEDSAMYFCASSSNSWRFFGPGTRLTVL.

The chain couples TRBV6-5 to TRBJ1-2, with TRBD1 matching 8 bases. Germline CDR1 MNHEY, CDR2 SVGAGI. The V gene end was trimmed by 8 bases and the J gene end by 6 bases; junction bases not matched to a gene: 8. CDR3 size: 13 residues. The CDR3 loop is CASPAPDRDGYTF. The CDR3 bases are TGTGCCAGCCCCGCTCCGGACAGGGATGGCTACACCTTC.

The chain joins TRBV10-3 to TRBJ2-3, with D possibly being TRBD2 (5 bases). CDR1 is ENHRY and CDR2 is SYGVKD in the germline V gene. The CDR3 spans 11 residues. The CDR3 spells CAHGETDTQYF. DNA of the CDR3: TGTGCACACGGGGAAACAGATACGCAGTATTTT.

This clone is a singleton in its sample. The CDR3 region has the DNA TGTGCCTGGAAGAGGGTCTTCCTCCCCACAGATACGCAGTATTTT. Residues: CAWKRVFLPTDTQYF. The chain joins TRBV30 to TRBJ2-3, with a weak D call TRBD2 (5 bases). Trimming left V 4 bases short and J 2 bases short, with 16 bases between. CDR1 and CDR2 from the germline V gene are GTSNPN and SVGIG (reference sequence). The CDR3 totals 15 residues.

The J gene is TRBJ2-1, the V gene TRBV28; 7 bases are shared with TRBD2. The trim removed 2 bases at V and 3 bases at J, leaving 7 bases unmatched. The CDR3 loop spans 16 amino acids. CDR1 is MDHEN, CDR2 SYDVKM, per germline. CDR3 in DNA: TGTGCCAGCAGTTTAACCGGGAGGCAGATCTACAATGAGCAGTTCTTC. Protein sequence: CASSLTGRQIYNEQFF.

This clone came up once. This chain joins TRBV15 and TRBJ2-3; 9 nucleotides align to TRBD1. There are 15 residues in the CDR3. The germline V gene has CDR1 LNHNV and CDR2 YYDKDF (reference sequence). The V gene end was trimmed by 2 bases and the J gene end by 5 bases; junction bases not matched to a gene: 5. CDR3 in amino acids: CATSRTGTGLDTQYF. The CDR3 DNA sequence: TGTGCCACCAGCAGAACCGGGACAGGGCTAGATACGCAGTATTTT. Based on the CDR3 plus reference TRBV15 and TRBJ2-3, the full variable domain is DAMVIQNPRYQVTQFGKPVTLSCSQTLNHNVMYWYQQKSSQAPKLLFHYYDKDFNNEADTPDNFQSRRPNTSFCFLDIRSPGLGDTAMYLCATSRTGTGLDTQYFGPGTRLTVL.

The chain carries TRBV5-4 and TRBJ2-6, with D tentatively TRBD1 (5 bases). Germline CDR1 is SGHNT and CDR2 is YYREEE (reference sequence). The CDR3 loop spans 16 amino acids. V lost 6 bases and J lost 2, with 15 bases in between. DNA of the CDR3: TGTGCCAGCAACTTACCCGCAGGGCCTGGGGCCAACGTCCTGACTTTC. Protein product: CASNLPAGPGANVLTF.

V and J are TRBV4-2 and TRBJ1-2; 9 bases fit TRBD1. The germline gives CDR1 LGHNA, CDR2 YNFKEQ. With 1 base clipped from V and 8 bases from J, the junction kept 8 bases outside the gene matches. This CDR3 contains 15 residues. This CDR3 is CASSQAGQGARGYTF. DNA for the CDR3: TGTGCCAGCAGCCAAGCGGGACAGGGAGCAAGGGGCTACACCTTC.

J is TRBJ2-3 and V is TRBV12-5; the match to TRBD2 covers 8 bases. Germline-derived CDR1 and CDR2 are LGHNT and FRNRAP. The CDR3 has 15 amino acids. The V and J ends lost 1 base and 2 bases, in that order; junction bases with no gene match: 2. DNA for the CDR3: TGTGCTAGTGGTTTGGGACTAGCGTACACAGATACGCAGTATTTT. It translates to CASGLGLAYTDTQYF. The full variable domain, in which reference TRBV12-5 and TRBJ2-3 provide the parts outside the CDR3, is DARVTQTPRHKVTEMGQEVTMRCQPILGHNTVFWYRQTMMQGLELLAYFRNRAPLDDSGMPKDRFSAEMPDATLATLKIQPSEPRDSAVYFCASGLGLAYTDTQYFGPGTRLTVL.